This T cell receptor (beta chain) was found in a study of regulatory T cells in long-lasting Graves disease (dated by TCRdb to the early 2020s). Background on the whole study: Patients with newly diagnosed Graves' disease had been on antithyroid drugs for under 3 months. Persistent Graves' disease patients were compared with newly diagnosed Graves' disease patients by peripheral blood TCR sequencing and RNA sequencing. The study took place in China and was registered as a clinical trial. A total of roughly 33 samples underwent TCR sequencing: about 13 from persistent and around 20 from newly diagnosed Graves' disease patients. The research as a whole found: The authors noted that the small sample size was a limitation that may lower accuracy. A larger number of public clonotypes was shared among persistent patients (around 3,000) than among newly diagnosed patients (around 890). Only peripheral blood was studied, because thyroid tissue, the primary lesion, was inaccessible. Only the TCR beta chain was sequenced and analyzed. Lower TCR Shannon entropy and fewer highly expanded clones were observed in persistent Graves' disease patients than in newly diagnosed patients, which suggested clonal expansion. TRBV28, TRBJ1-2 and TRBJ2-5 were preferentially used in persistent disease, while TRBV20-1 and TRBJ2-1 were favored in newly diagnosed disease.

This clonotype has ten or more counts. Its antigen target is currently unknown. No base-level quality is on record; no much larger clone is a single base apart. The sample's time point label is to be understood as: newly diagnosed GD, antithyroid drugs for less than 3 months. For both TCR sequencing and RNA sequencing, RNA was extracted from PBMCs using TRIzol. The diagnosis of Graves' disease was made according to American Thyroid Association guidelines. Patients for the study were recruited at an endocrinology department in Xi'an, China. Each patient gave 9 to 10 milliliters of peripheral blood, collected in an EDTA anticoagulant tube. Ficoll Paque Plus density gradient separation was used to isolate PBMCs, and no further T cell sorting was done. RNA quality was checked with an Agilent 2100 Bioanalyzer and agarose gel, and concentration with a NanoDrop 2000. Library preparation employed multiplex PCR. These reads were obtained on an Illumina HiSeq 4000. CDR3 regions were amplified by Arm-PCR with iRepertoire HTBI primers to construct TCR beta libraries. Gel purification was performed on PCR products prior to sequencing. The authors' analysis ran thus. Across samples, 60 to 70 TRBV and 13 to 15 TRBJ segments were identified and used for gene usage analysis of CDR3 amino acid clonotypes. COPE and FqMerger were used to merge filtered high-quality paired reads into contigs. BLAST was used to align contigs to IMGT TRBV, TRBD and TRBJ reference genes, and CDR3 was defined according to IMGT. Any clonotype with a frequency above 0.1% was classified as a highly expanded clone. Shannon entropy was used to measure repertoire diversity, and the Gini coefficient was used to measure V-J evenness. A clonotype was considered public if more than one individual shared it. TCRdb trimmed public reads at Q25 via fastp, called clones via MiXCR and kept in-frame beta chains. Each entry merges the rows of one CDR3 protein and shows their most common DNA and genes. The V and J calls reflect TCRdb's pipeline rather than the authors' work. The sample table shows 250,000 to 300,000 distinct CDR3 sequences, and about 18% are seen once. Together, the top ten hold 11% to 15% of the sample.

For CDR1 and CDR2, the germline V gene lists SGHAT and FQNNGV. The junction shows trimming of 2 bases on V and 4 bases on J, plus 12 bases between the germline ends. Including the terminal cysteine and phenylalanine, the CDR3 comprises 15 residues. The CDR3 DNA has 45 bases and is translated from base 1. Separately, the same data were catalogued under a study of T cells in Graves' hyperthyroidism and ophthalmopathy. Looking at the second paper: Stable Graves' hyperthyroidism was defined as no progression to ophthalmopathy during 18 months of follow-up. Hyperthyroidism patients were aged 18 to 65 years and newly diagnosed, with disease duration of less than 2 months. Exclusion was applied to patients with uncontrolled infections, other autoimmune diseases, pregnancy or lactation. Diagnoses were based on clinical symptoms, serum thyroxine and TRAb, thyroid ultrasound and orbital computed tomography. The first round of RT-PCR for the TCR CDR3 was performed with the HTBI primer set and the Qiagen OneStep RT-PCR kit. Most expanded thyroid clonotypes (frequency above 0.001) were also found in blood, which suggests that blood repertoires may mirror thyroid immune responses. A model built on a 13 V-J signature distinguished ophthalmopathy from stable hyperthyroidism, reaching around 87% sensitivity and around 81% specificity in cross-validation and 80%/75% in testing. During validation, the model predicted progression to ophthalmopathy a median of about 6.5 months ahead of onset, with around 65% sensitivity and 72.22% specificity. To identify TCR V-J signatures that set the groups apart, the researchers used a discovery cohort of about a hundred patients, made up of under 45 with Graves' ophthalmopathy and about 60 with stable Graves' hyperthyroidism. Prospective prediction of ophthalmopathy was tested in an independent validation cohort of fewer than 20 hyperthyroidism patients and around 16 patients who later progressed to ophthalmopathy. For training and testing, the 100 or so patients in the discovery cohort were randomly divided in a 7:3 ratio. In addition, the study compared T-cell repertoires in thyroid tissue and in blood from over 5 Graves' hyperthyroidism patients. After sampling, hyperthyroidism patients received methimazole starting at 30 mg daily, and ophthalmopathy patients received high-dose intravenous methylprednisolone. A second multiplex PCR round built the libraries, followed by size selection and purification. Libraries were sequenced paired-end with 100 bp reads on an Illumina HiSeq2000. SOAPnuke was used to process the raw data, throwing out any read that contained adapters or uncalled bases, had a mean Phred below 15, or lacked an exact constant-primer or identifier match. COPE v1.2.5 was used to merge high-quality paired reads, and clonotypes were defined as unique nucleotide sequences. Clonotypes were aligned to IMGT TRBV, TRBD and TRBJ reference segments using MiTCR v1.1. The analysis included only V-J combinations with a frequency above 0.0001, which together covered roughly 99% of the repertoires. The TCS score was defined as F50 (clonal expansion) divided by E x V (chaos), with BLOSUM62-based TCRdist calculated between CDR3 peptides within each V-J. Welch's t-statistics and random forest reduced fewer than 600 V-J features to roughly 13, which were used in a naive Bayes classifier (R e1071). No statistical method was used to set the sample size in advance, and investigators knew the group allocation. According to the paper, TCR Vbeta CDR3 sequencing was carried out on 120 to 150 peripheral blood samples, which came from approximately 43 ophthalmopathy, around 75 hyperthyroidism and around 17 progressor patients.

The clonotype originates from a woman between 25 and 40 years old with Graves disease. Donor details come from another sample of the same person, matched by shared clones. The source was peripheral blood mononuclear cells (PBMCs), collected at new diagnosis, from a patient treated with antithyroid drugs. The V gene is TRBV11-2 and the J gene is TRBJ2-1; the D gene cannot be named for sure. The nucleotide sequence reads TGTGCCAGCAGCTTATCGCCGGAAATGTACAATGAGCAGTTCTTC. Translated, this is CASSLSPEMYNEQFF.